The clone carrying this TCR beta chain was seen a few times. Its antigen is not identified. This CDR3 comprises 14 residues. The V gene's germline CDR1 is SGHRS and CDR2 YFSETQ. The germline V and J ends were trimmed by 0 bases and 9 bases, with 13 bases remaining between them. The data are from a study of T-cell memory formation after mild COVID-19. Study-level results: Of the contracting clones, CD4+ ones lay mainly in CM and EM, and CD8+ ones in EMRA. CD4+ bias marked clones expanding day 15 to 37, unlike balanced contracting clones.

Using constant-segment primers, 5'RACE produced TCR alpha and TCR beta cDNA libraries carrying sample barcodes and UMIs. TCRdb processed the 5' RACE reads anew with MiXCR; each CDR3 protein has one entry. The data show about 470,000 distinct CDR3 sequences, over 15% seen once. The TCR originated in an adult woman who had mild COVID-19 (a few samples of this study predate the infection). Cell type and time point are not known. Sequencing was carried out using PBMCs or a T cell subset sorted from them (not recorded which). The chain employs TRBV5-1 and TRBJ1-5; D is undetermined. This CDR3 is CASSLAGVPGPQHF. In DNA form, the CDR3 reads TGCGCCAGCAGCTTGGCCGGAGTTCCAGGGCCCCAGCATTTT.